Below, 21 T cell receptor beta chains from the same sample are listed, as sequenced in a study of cytomegalovirus exposure and HLA in healthy donors (dated by TCRdb to about 2017). Libraries were constructed by the immunoSEQ multiplex PCR assay. A mixture of 60 forward primers for TCR Vbeta segments and 13 reverse primers for TCR Jbeta segments was used in the multiplex PCR. Held by TCRdb, this immuneACCESS table contains in-frame sequences only and omits some clones. Under half of the omission traces to an unresolved V gene where checked; the cause of the rest is unknown. Within this sample are under 150,000 clones, with 65% to 85% of them counted one time only. Of the sample, about 5% falls within the top ten clones. The sequenced sample was PBMCs. The origin of the receptors is a woman younger than 45 in good health and CMV-seropositive.

V gene TRBV6-5 combines with J gene TRBJ2-7; D may be TRBD2 (5 bases). V was shortened by 0 bases and J by 3 bases, with 15 bases between the two germline ends. From germline, CDR1 is MNHEY and CDR2 SVGAGI. The CDR3 covers 16 residues. The DNA of the CDR3 is TGTGCCAGCAGTTACTCCCTAGCCGGGTCTGTCTACGAGCAGTACTTC. Protein product: CASSYSLAGSVYEQYF.

The CDR3 DNA is TGTGCCAGCAGCGCACAGGGGGAGGGGGCTGAAGCTTTCTTT. Residues: CASSAQGEGAEAFF. The rearrangement joins TRBV9 to TRBJ1-1; 8 nucleotides agree with TRBD1. CDR1 and CDR2 (germline): SGDLS, YYNGEE. CDR3 size: 14 residues. J gave up 6 bases and V 3 bases, and 7 bases lay outside the gene matches.

V and J are TRBV9 and TRBJ2-1; TRBD2 might be the D (5 bases). The CDR3 is made up of 12 amino acids. V gave up 2 bases and J gave up 5 bases, with 5 bases separating them. Germline V CDR1 and CDR2: SGDLS, YYNGEE. CDR3 nucleotides: TGTGCCAGCAGCGTGGGAGACAATGAGCAGTTCTTC. Translation gives CASSVGDNEQFF.

The V and J genes are TRBV27 and TRBJ1-5, with 10 bases matching TRBD1. The germline gives CDR1 MNHEY, CDR2 SMNVEV (reference sequence). Trimming cost V 4 bases and J 5 bases; bases outside gene matches: 5. This CDR3 comprises 15 residues. The CDR3 DNA sequence: TGTGCCAGCAGTTCCGAGACAGGGGGCCATCAGCCCCAGCATTTT. As protein: CASSSETGGHQPQHF.

V gene TRBV2 combines with J gene TRBJ2-1; tentatively, D is TRBD1 (6 bases). Looked up from germline, CDR1 is SNHLY and CDR2 is FYNNEI. CDR3 length: 17 residues. V lost 6 bases, J lost 2 bases, and 20 bases lay in between. The CDR3 coding sequence is TGTGCCAGCAGCAGCTTCTCTACAGGGTCCACCTACAATGAGCAGTTCTTC. Protein: CASSSFSTGSTYNEQFF.

Written as DNA, the CDR3 is TGTGCCAGCACCTACGGACAGACCTATGGCTACACCTTC. Translated: CASTYGQTYGYTF. This chain connects TRBV6-5 to TRBJ1-2; perhaps TRBD1 as D (6 bases). CDR1 is MNHEY and CDR2 is SVGAGI in the germline V gene. This CDR3 spans 13 amino acids. V lost 7 bases and J lost 4, with 13 bases in between.

The rearrangement uses TRBV6-1 and TRBJ2-3; 7 nucleotides line up with TRBD2. V gave up 8 bases and J gave up 0 bases; unmatched junction bases: 2. The CDR3 length is 13 residues. Germline V CDR1 and CDR2: MNHNS, SASEGT. The CDR3 protein is CASLAVSTDTQYF. The CDR3 DNA reads as TGTGCCAGCCTAGCGGTAAGCACAGATACGCAGTATTTT.

The rearrangement links TRBV10-3 to TRBJ2-3; 14 nucleotides agree with TRBD2. The CDR3 is 16 amino acids. The V gene's germline CDR1 is ENHRY and CDR2 SYGVKD. J gave up 1 base and V 7 bases, and 4 bases lay outside the gene matches. The CDR3 region is CAIMGLAGAGTDTQYF. In DNA form, the CDR3 reads TGTGCCATCATGGGACTAGCGGGGGCCGGCACAGATACGCAGTATTTT.

This chain joins TRBV7-3 and TRBJ2-6; the D gene is possibly TRBD2 (6 bases). Germline values: CDR1 SGHTA, CDR2 FQGTGA. V lost 5 bases and J 0 bases, leaving 17 bases between the germline ends. The CDR3 covers 18 residues. For the CDR3, the DNA is TGTGCCAGCAGCCCGAATCGTGGCGGGATCTCTGGGGCCAACGTCCTGACTTTC. Residues: CASSPNRGGISGANVLTF.

The rearrangement joins TRBV5-5 to TRBJ2-3; no firm D call. This CDR3 has 13 residues. Germline-derived CDR1 and CDR2 are SGHKS and YYEKEE (reference sequence). V was cut by 4 bases and J by 5 bases, with 11 bases left in between. CDR3 bases: TGTGCCAGCAGCCCTATACCCATAGATACGCAGTATTTT. Its translation is CASSPIPIDTQYF.

This chain uses TRBV7-8 with TRBJ1-3, with D unclear. Trimming pared 5 bases from V and 7 bases from J, leaving 12 bases between. The CDR3 spans 13 residues. Per the germline V gene, CDR1 is SGHVS and CDR2 is FQNEAQ. The CDR3 region has the DNA TGTGCCAGCAGCGTCGATCCCCGGAACACCATATATTTT. Amino acids: CASSVDPRNTIYF.

V gene TRBV30 combines with J gene TRBJ1-1; TRBD1 might be the D (6 bases). The V and J ends lost 4 bases and 5 bases respectively, with 20 bases between them. Germline V gene data show CDR1 as GTSNPN and CDR2 as SVGIG (reference sequence). There are 15 residues in the CDR3. CDR3 region: CAWNPLSGVLTEAFF. The CDR3 DNA reads as TGTGCCTGGAACCCCCTTTCAGGGGTGCTTACTGAAGCTTTCTTT.

The chain couples TRBV2 to TRBJ2-1, with a tentative D call TRBD1 (5 bases). The germline CDR1 and CDR2 sequences are SNHLY and FYNNEI. The CDR3 contains 11 residues. Trimming shortened V by 11 bases and J by 15 bases, and 20 bases separated the two germline ends. The CDR3 DNA reads as TGTGCCGCGAGCGCGGCCTACAGGATGTTCTTC. Residues: CAASAAYRMFF.

The rearrangement uses TRBV6-1 and TRBJ2-7; 8 nucleotides agree with TRBD1. This CDR3 comprises 14 residues. V was clipped by 6 bases and J by 7 bases; unmatched bases: 11. Germline V gene sequence: CDR1 MNHNS, CDR2 SASEGT. CDR3 residues: CASRRDRTVREQYF. The CDR3 coding sequence is TGTGCCAGCAGAAGGGACAGGACCGTAAGGGAGCAGTACTTC.

In this sample, this clone turned up a few times. The chain has TRBV18 and TRBJ1-5, with 11 bases identical to TRBD1. With V trimmed by 4 bases and J by 7 bases, 0 bases remained unmatched. This CDR3 is built from 13 residues. Germline V gene data show CDR1 as KGHSH and CDR2 as LQKENI. CDR3 DNA sequence: TGTGCCAGCTCACGGGACAGGGGGCAGCCCCAGCATTTT. Encoded protein: CASSRDRGQPQHF.

This clone was recorded a few times. The chain joins TRBV6-6 to TRBJ1-5, with D unclear. V lost 5 bases and J 2 bases, leaving 16 bases between the germline ends. From germline, CDR1 is MNHNY and CDR2 SVGAGI (reference sequence). The CDR3 spans 16 residues. The CDR3 loop reads CASSAGVGSGNQPQHF. In nucleotides, the CDR3 is TGTGCCAGCAGTGCCGGGGTGGGATCGGGCAATCAGCCCCAGCATTTT.

CDR3 residues: CASRREGYSNQPQHF. As DNA, the CDR3 is TGTGCCAGTAGGCGGGAAGGGTATAGCAATCAGCCCCAGCATTTT. The rearrangement uses TRBV19 and TRBJ1-5; unclear D gene. The CDR3 covers 15 residues. Germline CDR1 and CDR2: LNHDA and SQIVND (reference sequence). Trimming took 6 bases from V and 0 from J, leaving 12 bases between them. Looking up the rest from reference TRBV19 and TRBJ1-5 gives the full variable domain: DGGITQSPKYLFRKEGQNVTLSCEQNLNHDAMYWYRQDPGQGLRLIYYSQIVNDFQKGDIAEGYSVSREKKESFPLTVTSAQKNPTAFYLCASRREGYSNQPQHFGDGTRLSIL.

The chain recombines TRBV5-1 with TRBJ2-3, with a possible D match to TRBD2 (5 bases). The CDR3 spans 13 residues. Germline CDR1 reads SGHRS; CDR2 reads YFSETQ. The V and J ends lost 7 bases and 4 bases respectively, with 13 bases between them. The CDR3 sequence: CASALVGADTQYF. The CDR3 DNA is TGCGCCAGCGCACTAGTCGGTGCAGATACGCAGTATTTT.

The rearrangement uses TRBV7-9 and TRBJ1-6, with TRBD1 as a possible D gene (6 bases). V lost 4 bases and J lost 9, with 13 bases in between. CDR1 is SEHNR and CDR2 is FQNEAQ in the germline V gene (reference sequence). CDR3 length equals 14 residues. The CDR3: CASSSTGLGSPLHF. The CDR3 coding sequence is TGTGCCAGCAGCTCTACAGGGTTGGGTTCACCCCTCCACTTT.

The genes are TRBV27 and TRBJ2-5; 8 bases are shared with TRBD1. Per the germline V gene, CDR1 is MNHEY and CDR2 is SMNVEV (reference sequence). The CDR3 length is 14 residues. The ends lost 5 bases at V and 5 bases at J; junction bases unmatched: 7. The CDR3 nucleotides read TGTGCCAGCAGTAAGGACAGGGTAGAGGAGACCCAGTACTTC. Amino acids: CASSKDRVEETQYF.

The rearrangement joins TRBV6-6 to TRBJ2-7, with 8 bases that match TRBD1. CDR1 and CDR2 (germline): MNHNY, SVGAGI (reference sequence). V lost 7 bases to trimming and J lost 0 bases; unmatched junction nucleotides: 8. The length of the CDR3 is 15 residues. The CDR3, as DNA: TGTGCCAGCAACGAAGCGGACAGGGCCTCCTACGAGCAGTACTTC. Amino acids: CASNEADRASYEQYF.